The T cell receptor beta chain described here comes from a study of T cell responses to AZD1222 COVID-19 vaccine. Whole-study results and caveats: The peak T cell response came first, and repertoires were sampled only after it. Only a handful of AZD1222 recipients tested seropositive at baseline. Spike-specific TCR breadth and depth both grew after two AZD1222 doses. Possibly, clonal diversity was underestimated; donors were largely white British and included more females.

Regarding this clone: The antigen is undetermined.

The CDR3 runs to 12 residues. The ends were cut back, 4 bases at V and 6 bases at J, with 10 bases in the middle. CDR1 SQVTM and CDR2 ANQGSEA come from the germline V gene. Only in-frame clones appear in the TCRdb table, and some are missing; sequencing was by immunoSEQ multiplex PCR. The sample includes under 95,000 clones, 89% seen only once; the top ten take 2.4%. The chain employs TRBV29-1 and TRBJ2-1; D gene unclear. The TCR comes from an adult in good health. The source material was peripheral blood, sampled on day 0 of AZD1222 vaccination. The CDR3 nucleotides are TGCAGCGTTGTTGGACGACCCAATGAGCAGTTCTTC. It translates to CSVVGRPNEQFF.